What follows describes a single TCR beta chain. This specimen comes from a study of OX40 agonist ivuxolimab in advanced cancers. Study-wide context: With ivuxolimab, an agonistic anti-OX40 (CD134) antibody, patients were treated. Melanoma, hepatocellular carcinoma, head and neck or renal cell cancer occurred in dose-escalation patients.

The V end lost 7 bases, the J end lost 5 bases, and 13 bases lay between the germline ends. The germline CDR1 and CDR2 sequences are MNHEY and SVGAGI. This CDR3 is 13 amino acids long. TCRdb's copy holds only in-frame clones and misses some; the assay was immunoSEQ multiplex PCR. Found here are 60,000 to 90,000 clones, around 90% of them singletons; the top ten hold 0.3% to 0.4%. The rearrangement joins TRBV6-5 to TRBJ2-3; tentatively, D is TRBD1 or TRBD2 (5 bases each). The clonotype comes from an adult with an advanced solid tumor such as melanoma, head and neck, liver or kidney cancer. The specimen was CD4+ or CD8+ T cells sorted from blood, collected in a trial of the OX40 agonist ivuxolimab. The CDR3 loop reads CASKRGAGDTQYF. In DNA, the CDR3 is TGTGCCAGCAAACGAGGGGCGGGAGATACGCAGTATTTT.